These 32 T cell receptor beta chains came from one sample sequenced in a study of T cells in women clearing cervical HPV infection. Method: immunoSEQ multiplex PCR; TCRdb's copy keeps in-frame clones and lacks some. Recorded here are about 24,000 clones; the top ten clones represent roughly 5.9%. The specimen sequenced was blood buffy coat. The receptors derive from a woman between 18 and 70 years old with a cervical HPV16 infection that either progressed to CIN3+ or cleared (not recorded which).

Of note for this clone: Sequencing ends 3 residues short of the CDR3 end; the germline J gene provides the rest. J is TRBJ1-2 and V is TRBV7-9; D is possibly TRBD1 (6 bases). The length of the CDR3 is 14 residues. In germline, CDR1 is SEHNR, CDR2 FQNEAQ (reference sequence). The part of the CDR3 DNA that was read is TGTGCCAGCAGCTCTACGCTTCTGGGGGCTTAT. Amino acid sequence: CASSSTLLGAY. The whole CDR3 sequence reads CASSSTLLGAYYTF.

In the case of this clone: Coverage ceases 3 residues before the CDR3 finishes, and the germline J gene fills in the end. The chain couples TRBV7-3 to TRBJ2-2, with TRBD1 identical over 7 bases. The germline gives CDR1 SGHTA, CDR2 FQGTGA. This CDR3 is 13 amino acids long. CDR3 bases read: TGTGCCAGCAGCCGTGACAGGGATGGACCG. The encoded protein is CASSRDRDGP. The whole CDR3 protein is CASSRDRDGPLFF.

With regard to this clone: The read ends 3 residues before the CDR3 terminus; that terminus is restored from the germline J gene. The chain carries TRBV19 and TRBJ1-5; no firm D call. Trimming left V 1 base short and J 4 bases short, with 8 bases between. Germline V gene data show CDR1 as LNHDA and CDR2 as SQIVND (reference sequence). CDR3 size: 14 residues. The CDR3: CASSIGNSNQPQHF. The CDR3 DNA, read in part, is TGTGCCAGTAGTATAGGCAACAGTAATCAGCCC.

Comment on this clone: The read ends 3 residues before the CDR3 terminus; that terminus is restored from the germline J gene. The V and J genes are TRBV6-1 and TRBJ1-6, with D possibly matching TRBD1 (5 bases). The germline V gene encodes CDR1 MNHNS and CDR2 SASEGT. Trimming took 3 bases from V and 7 from J, leaving 7 bases between them. The CDR3 has 13 residues. The CDR3 region is CASSDRANSPLHF. The CDR3 bases that were read are TGTGCCAGCAGTGACAGGGCCAATTCACCC.

This clone is called medium-sized based on its frequency. The observed sequence ends 3 residues before the CDR3 terminus, with the missing tail filled in from the germline J gene. The chain carries TRBV6-1 and TRBJ2-3; TRBD1 matches at 7 bases. Germline V gene data show CDR1 as MNHNS and CDR2 as SASEGT. The CDR3 is made up of 16 amino acids. The DNA read from the CDR3 is TGTGCCAGCAGTGAAACCGTTGCGACAGGGCCCTTACCG. Amino acids: CASSETVATGPLP. The CDR3 reads in full as CASSETVATGPLPQYF.

Of note for this clone: The read comes to an end 3 residues before the CDR3 does, leaving the germline J gene to fill in the end. The chain uses TRBV7-9 and TRBJ2-2; D gene ambiguous. This CDR3 spans 14 amino acids. CDR1 and CDR2 (germline): SEHNR, FQNEAQ (reference sequence). CDR3 bases read: TGTGCCAGCAGCTGGGCCGTGGGCAATGAAAAG. Its protein is CASSWAVGNEK. The whole CDR3 sequence reads CASSWAVGNEKLFF.

A word on this clone: The sequenced fragment ends 3 residues before the CDR3 boundary, so the rest is inferred from the germline J gene. The V call is TRBV7-3, the J call TRBJ1-2; D not certain. The germline V gene has CDR1 SGHTA and CDR2 FQGTGA. V was clipped by 2 bases and J by 3 bases, with 7 bases between them. CDR3 length: 13 amino acids. CDR3 protein: CASSLGPDYGYTF. CDR3 DNA, as far as it was read: TGTGCCAGCAGCTTAGGGCCCGACTATGGC. The entire variable domain, with the rest obtained from reference TRBV7-3 and TRBJ1-2, is as follows: GAGVSQTPSNKVTEKGKYVELRCDPISGHTALYWYRQSLGQGPEFLIYFQGTGAADDSGLPNDRFFAVRPEGSVSTLKIQRTERGDSAVYLCASSLGPDYGYTFGSGTRLTVV.

On this clone itself: The read terminates 3 residues ahead of where the CDR3 ends, so the germline J gene completes it. This sequence joins TRBV19 and TRBJ1-1, with D possibly TRBD1 on 5 matching bases. The CDR3 loop spans 17 amino acids. With 3 bases removed from V and 3 bases from J, the gap between germline ends came to 20 bases. Germline V gene lookup returns CDR1 LNHDA and CDR2 SQIVND (reference sequence). The CDR3 region is CASSILGVGRVDTEAFF. The DNA read from the CDR3 is TGTGCCAGTAGTATCTTGGGAGTGGGCAGGGTCGACACTGAA.

CDR3: CASSRAFSQPGQGLISSYEQYF. The CDR3 DNA, read in part, is TGTGCCAGTAGTCGTGCGTTTAGTCAACCGGGACAGGGTCTAATAAGCTCCTACGAG. The V gene is TRBV19, the J gene TRBJ2-7; 9 bases are a match to TRBD1. The read stops 3 residues short of the end of the CDR3; the missing end is completed from the germline J gene. After removal of 5 bases from V and 0 bases from J, the junction contained 26 bases not matched to a gene. CDR3 length: 22 amino acids. From germline, CDR1 is LNHDA and CDR2 SQIVND (reference sequence).

On this clone itself: The DNA ends 3 residues before the CDR3 does, and the rest of the CDR3 is filled in from the germline J gene. The chain is built from TRBV5-5 and TRBJ2-4, with TRBD2 as a possible D gene (5 bases). Trimming pared 0 bases from V and 3 bases from J, leaving 10 bases between. CDR1 is SGHKS, CDR2 YYEKEE, per germline (reference sequence). The CDR3 contains 15 residues. The CDR3 spells CASSLVRGVKNIQYF. The CDR3 DNA, read in part, is TGTGCCAGCAGCTTGGTCCGGGGTGTCAAAAACATT.

Note on this clone: The CDR3 is cut off 3 residues early in the read; its end comes from the germline J gene. The chain uses TRBV13 and TRBJ1-1; 11 nucleotides agree with TRBD1. Germline V lookup: CDR1 PRHDT, CDR2 FYEKMQ (reference sequence). The CDR3 has 15 residues. V dropped 5 bases and J dropped 1; count of bases not matched to a gene: 3. The CDR3 loop reads CASSRDRGWNTEAFF. The sequenced part of the CDR3 DNA is TGTGCCAGCAGCCGGGACAGGGGGTGGAACACTGAA. The variable domain in full, with the rest retrieved from reference TRBV13 and TRBJ1-1, is AAGVIQSPRHLIKEKRETATLKCYPIPRHDTVYWYQQGPGQDPQFLISFYEKMQSDKGSIPDRFSAQQFSDYHSELNMSSLELGDSALYFCASSRDRGWNTEAFFGQGTRLTVV.

As to this clone: The CDR3 goes on 3 residues after the read ends, and that part is filled in from the germline J gene. This chain connects TRBV20-1 to TRBJ1-5, with 9 positions matching TRBD1. The V gene end was trimmed by 5 bases and the J gene end by 1 base; junction bases not matched to a gene: 3. The CDR3 is 14 amino acids. Germline CDR1 and CDR2: DFQATT and SNEGSKA (reference sequence). The covered CDR3 bases are TGCAGTGCTCTAACAGGGGGCAGCAATCAGCCC. Protein product: CSALTGGSNQP. The CDR3 as a whole reads CSALTGGSNQPQHF.

Note on this clone: The read comes to an end 3 residues before the CDR3 does, leaving the germline J gene to fill in the end. The chain links TRBV20-1 to TRBJ1-2; TRBD1 agrees at 9 bases. The CDR3 runs to 15 residues. Germline CDR1 reads DFQATT; CDR2 reads SNEGSKA (reference sequence). V shed 6 bases, J shed 3 bases, and the junction held 11 bases outside the gene matches. CDR3 loop: CSADRPGQGDYGYTF. The CDR3 DNA, read in part, is TGCAGTGCGGACCGACCGGGACAGGGAGACTATGGC.

For this clone: From the germline J gene comes the end of the CDR3, since the read stops 3 residues before it. The gene calls are TRBV27 and TRBJ2-7, with TRBD1 as a possible D gene (5 bases). CDR1 and CDR2 (germline): MNHEY, SMNVEV (reference sequence). The CDR3 sequence is 13 residues long. V dropped 2 bases and J dropped 1 base, with 6 bases sitting between them. The sequenced part of the CDR3 DNA is TGTGCCAGCAGTTTAGCAGGGTCCTACGAG. Protein product: CASSLAGSYE. The full CDR3 reads CASSLAGSYEQYF.

Concerning this clone: The read is 3 residues too short to cover the CDR3 end, so that end is filled in from the germline J gene. The sample contains more than one DNA sequence encoding this CDR3. The gene calls are TRBV18 and TRBJ2-4; TRBD1 is a possible D gene (6 bases). The germline V gene encodes CDR1 KGHSH and CDR2 LQKENI. V was trimmed by 4 bases and J by 3 bases, leaving 16 bases between them. This CDR3 comprises 16 residues. The CDR3 region is CASSLTNRAGKNIQYF. CDR3 DNA, as far as it was read: TGTGCCAGCTCACTCACCAACAGGGCCGGCAAAAACATT.

About this clone: The read terminates 3 residues ahead of where the CDR3 ends, so the germline J gene completes it. The chain employs TRBV11-2 and TRBJ2-5; no firm D call. The length of the CDR3 is 12 residues. Per the germline V gene, CDR1 is SGHAT and CDR2 is FQNNGV. V dropped 2 bases and J dropped 2 bases, with 3 bases sitting between them. The DNA read from the CDR3 is TGTGCCAGCAGCTTAAGGCAAGAGACC. Residues: CASSLRQET. The whole CDR3 sequence reads CASSLRQETQYF.

Points on this clone: The read terminates 3 residues ahead of where the CDR3 ends, so the germline J gene completes it. The chain couples TRBV12-5 to TRBJ2-3, with a possible D match to TRBD2 (6 bases). CDR1 is LGHNT, CDR2 FRNRAP, per germline. The V gene lost 2 bases and the J gene lost 1 base, with 19 bases spanning the gap. The CDR3 covers 18 residues. The sequenced part of the CDR3 DNA is TGTGCTAGTGGTTTGACCCCCCTTGGAGGAGGGCGCACAGATACG. It is translated as CASGLTPLGGGRTDT. The entire CDR3 is CASGLTPLGGGRTDTQYF.

A remark on this clone: The CDR3 end lies 3 residues beyond the end of the read and is filled in from the germline J gene. The rearrangement joins TRBV10-3 to TRBJ2-7; possibly TRBD1 for D (6 bases). V lost 8 bases, J lost 3 bases, and 8 bases lay in between. CDR1 is ENHRY and CDR2 is SYGVKD in the germline V gene. This CDR3 contains 11 residues. The CDR3 loop reads CAIRDNYEQYF. The sequenced part of the CDR3 DNA is TGTGCCATCCGGGACAACTACGAG.

Regarding this clone: The missing CDR3 end, 3 residues past where the read stops, is filled in from the germline J gene. The chain links TRBV19 to TRBJ2-4; D ambiguous. The CDR3 runs to 13 residues. The germline gives CDR1 LNHDA, CDR2 SQIVND (reference sequence). The part of the CDR3 DNA that was read is TGTGCCAGTAGTATCCAGATTAACTATGGT. Amino acid sequence: CASSIQINYG. The CDR3 in full is CASSIQINYGQYF.

With regard to this clone: Read coverage stops 3 residues before the CDR3 terminus; the germline J gene supplies the remainder. The chain carries TRBV5-6 and TRBJ2-1, with D possibly matching TRBD1 (6 bases). The CDR3 is 14 amino acids. Trimming removed 4 bases at V and 7 bases at J, with 15 bases between. From germline, CDR1 is SGHDT and CDR2 YYEEEE. CDR3 sequence: CASSPGPGANEQFF. CDR3 DNA (partial): TGTGCCAGCAGCCCTGGTCCAGGGGCAAATGAG.

As to this clone: The sequence runs out 3 residues before the end of the CDR3; the remainder is reconstructed from the germline J gene. The chain links TRBV7-9 to TRBJ2-3; D may be TRBD2 (5 bases). Germline V gives CDR1 SEHNR, CDR2 FQNEAQ (reference sequence). Trimming shortened V by 3 bases and J by 3 bases, and 13 bases separated the two germline ends. The CDR3 has 15 amino acids. CDR3 bases read: TGTGCCAGCAGCTTCTCGGCGGGTGGGACAGATACG. The encoded protein is CASSFSAGGTDT. The whole CDR3 reads CASSFSAGGTDTQYF.

As regards this clone: The read ends 3 residues before the CDR3 terminus; that terminus is restored from the germline J gene. This chain joins TRBV2 and TRBJ2-3; maybe TRBD1 (6 bases). V was shortened by 7 bases and J by 3 bases, with 17 bases between the two germline ends. The germline V gene encodes CDR1 SNHLY and CDR2 FYNNEI. The length of the CDR3 is 15 residues. The CDR3 bases that were read are TGTGCCAGCACACAAGAAGGGCAGGGGACAGATACG. Translated, it gives CASTQEGQGTDT. The whole CDR3 protein reads CASTQEGQGTDTQYF.

The covered CDR3 bases are TGCGCCAGCAGCCAAGAAAGGACTAGCACCGGGGAG. Amino acids: CASSQERTSTGE. The full CDR3 is CASSQERTSTGELFF. The chain carries TRBV4-1 and TRBJ2-2, with TRBD2 identical over 7 bases. The sequence runs out 3 residues before the end of the CDR3; the remainder is reconstructed from the germline J gene. In germline, CDR1 is MGHRA, CDR2 YSYEKL. J gave up 4 bases and V 0 bases, and 2 bases lay outside the gene matches. The CDR3 contains 15 residues.

The part of the CDR3 DNA that was read is TGTGCCTGGAGCGCGGGCGGGTCGGCCAAAAACATT. It specifies CAWSAGGSAKNI. The CDR3 in its entirety is CAWSAGGSAKNIQYF. The chain uses TRBV30 and TRBJ2-4; a weak D match, TRBD2 (5 bases). Read coverage stops 3 residues before the CDR3 terminus; the germline J gene supplies the remainder. Trimming pared 3 bases from V and 1 base from J, leaving 13 bases between. The CDR3 contains 15 residues. Germline loops: CDR1 GTSNPN, CDR2 SVGIG (reference sequence).

As to this clone: The read falls 3 residues short of the CDR3 end, and the missing part is taken from the germline J gene. This chain uses TRBV18 with TRBJ2-4; maybe TRBD1 (6 bases). Looked up from germline, CDR1 is KGHSH and CDR2 is LQKENI. The CDR3 spans 11 residues. Incomplete CDR3 DNA: TGTGCCAGCGGGGGCAGCCTTATT. Its translation: CASGGSLI. The complete CDR3 protein is CASGGSLIQYF.

About this clone itself: Sequencing ends 3 residues short of the CDR3 end; the germline J gene provides the rest. V gene TRBV7-6 combines with J gene TRBJ2-5, with D unclear. Germline loops: CDR1 SGHVS, CDR2 FNYEAQ. The CDR3 has 14 amino acids. V was trimmed by 5 bases and J by 0 bases, leaving 10 bases between them. The chain's CDR3 is CASSPSVYQETQYF. The part of the CDR3 DNA that was read is TGTGCCAGCAGCCCTTCGGTATACCAAGAGACC.

Comment on this clone: The CDR3 end falls 3 residues outside the read, so it is completed with the germline J gene. V and J are TRBV19 and TRBJ1-1; a possible D gene is TRBD1 (5 bases). Germline V gene lookup returns CDR1 LNHDA and CDR2 SQIVND (reference sequence). The CDR3 runs to 17 residues. Incomplete CDR3 DNA: TGTGCCAGTACTTCACACGGATCGGGGGACCTCTACAATGAG. Translation: CASTSHGSGDLYNE. The whole CDR3 protein is CASTSHGSGDLYNEAFF.

CDR3 bases read: TGTGCCAGCAGCTTTACAGGGACTGGAAACACC. This encodes CASSFTGTGNT. The full-length CDR3 reads as CASSFTGTGNTIYF. J is TRBJ1-3 and V is TRBV7-9; a weak D match, TRBD1 (6 bases). With the read ending 3 residues before the CDR3 end, the germline J gene is used to fill in that end. Germline CDR1 reads SEHNR; CDR2 reads FQNEAQ (reference sequence). V was cut by 3 bases and J by 2 bases, with 8 bases left in between. CDR3 size: 14 residues.

A note on this clone: The CDR3 is cut off 3 residues early in the read; its end comes from the germline J gene. The genes are TRBV7-9 and TRBJ1-1; D perhaps matches TRBD1 (6 bases). From germline, CDR1 is SEHNR and CDR2 FQNEAQ (reference sequence). The CDR3 covers 14 residues. CDR3 protein: CASSPRGGERGAFF. The DNA read from the CDR3 is TGTGCCAGCAGCCCCAGAGGAGGGGAAAGGGGG.

Concerning this clone: The CDR3 is cut off 3 residues early in the read; its end comes from the germline J gene. The chain combines TRBV10-3 with TRBJ1-3; D uncertain. Germline CDR1 and CDR2: ENHRY and SYGVKD. Trimming took 3 bases from V and 1 from J, leaving 7 bases between them. CDR3 length: 14 amino acids. The part of the CDR3 DNA that was read is TGTGCCATCAGTGAAGGGTTATCTGGAAACACC. Amino acids: CAISEGLSGNT. The full-length CDR3 reads as CAISEGLSGNTIYF.

Concerning this clone: The read ends 3 residues early relative to the CDR3; the germline J gene fills the gap. The chain employs TRBV5-1 and TRBJ2-7, with TRBD1 matching over 8 bases. After removal of 4 bases from V and 3 bases from J, the junction contained 12 bases not matched to a gene. This CDR3 comprises 16 residues. CDR1 and CDR2 (germline): SGHRS, YFSETQ. CDR3: CASSALTGAADYEQYF. The CDR3 bases that were read are TGCGCCAGCAGCGCCCTGACAGGGGCTGCTGACTACGAG.

In regard to this clone: The read terminates 3 residues ahead of where the CDR3 ends, so the germline J gene completes it. V and J are TRBV29-1 and TRBJ1-1; a possible D gene is TRBD1 (6 bases). V was pared by 5 bases and J by 0 bases, with 19 bases between. The germline gives CDR1 SQVTM, CDR2 ANQGSEA. The CDR3 is 16 residues long. The DNA read from the CDR3 is TGCAGCGTTACATTCTACCTCAGGGGTTTGAACACTGAA. Encoded protein: CSVTFYLRGLNTE. From start to end, the CDR3 is CSVTFYLRGLNTEAFF.